This passage covers 32 T cell receptor beta chains from one sample sequenced in a study of T cell changes during pregnancy in multiple sclerosis. The data were produced by immunoSEQ multiplex PCR, yet TCRdb's version contains in-frame clones alone and is incomplete. The profile covers fewer than 60,000 clones, with approximately 90% appearing a single time and approximately 10% taken by the ten largest. Here the sequenced sample was CD8+ T cells from peripheral blood mononuclear cells, taken after pregnancy. These receptor sequences come from a female donor with multiple sclerosis, enrolled in a pregnancy study.

This chain links TRBV7-6 with TRBJ1-2; TRBD1 aligns across 8 bases. The germline gives CDR1 SGHVS, CDR2 FNYEAQ. V shed 5 bases, J shed 3 bases, and the junction held 11 bases outside the gene matches. The CDR3 runs 16 residues. The chain's CDR3 is CASSQDRELSYYGYTF. Here the CDR3 DNA reads TGTGCCAGCAGCCAGGACAGGGAGCTTTCGTACTATGGCTACACCTTC.

The rearrangement links TRBV5-6 to TRBJ1-1; 7 bases match TRBD1. Per germline, CDR1 SGHDT and CDR2 YYEEEE. The CDR3 length is 13 residues. V dropped 0 bases and J dropped 6; count of bases not matched to a gene: 2. CDR3 DNA: TGTGCCAGCAGCTTGGGGCAGGGGGCTGAAGCTTTCTTT. Translation: CASSLGQGAEAFF.

The chain couples TRBV2 to TRBJ2-7, with a possible D match to TRBD2 (5 bases). The CDR3 runs 12 residues. The V end lost 4 bases, the J end lost 4 bases, and 8 bases lay between the germline ends. Germline-derived CDR1 and CDR2 are SNHLY and FYNNEI. The CDR3 nucleotides read TGTGCCAGCAGTGGCGGGTTGTACGAGCAGTACTTC. Its protein is CASSGGLYEQYF. The whole variable domain, remainder taken from reference TRBV2 and TRBJ2-7, is EPEVTQTPSHQVTQMGQEVILRCVPISNHLYFYWYRQILGQKVEFLVSFYNNEISEKSEIFDDQFSVERPDGSNFTLKIRSTKLEDSAMYFCASSGGLYEQYFGPGTRLTVT.

The chain links TRBV6-5 to TRBJ2-7, with 7 positions matching TRBD1. The CDR3 is made up of 12 amino acids. With 3 bases clipped from V and 5 bases from J, the junction kept 1 base outside the gene matches. The germline gives CDR1 MNHEY, CDR2 SVGAGI. The chain's CDR3 is CASSYGTDEQYF. In DNA form, the CDR3 reads TGTGCCAGCAGTTATGGGACAGACGAGCAGTACTTC.

This clone was counted only a few times. The chain employs TRBV27 and TRBJ1-6, with 9 nucleotides matching TRBD1. With V trimmed by 0 bases and J by 11 bases, 5 bases remained unmatched. Germline CDR1 is MNHEY and CDR2 is SMNVEV (reference sequence). This CDR3 comprises 15 residues. CDR3 in amino acids: CASSLSATGGPPLHF. CDR3 bases: TGTGCCAGCAGTTTATCGGCGACAGGGGGGCCACCCCTCCACTTT.

This chain connects TRBV9 to TRBJ2-1, with D perhaps matching TRBD2 (6 bases). V shed 0 bases and J shed 0 bases, with 13 bases lying between them. The CDR3 covers 17 residues. Looked up from germline, CDR1 is SGDLS and CDR2 is YYNGEE. The CDR3 loop reads CASSVEWGDGSYNEQFF. The CDR3 DNA reads as TGTGCCAGCAGCGTAGAATGGGGGGACGGCTCCTACAATGAGCAGTTCTTC. Full variable domain (missing parts from reference TRBV9 and TRBJ2-1): DSGVTQTPKHLITATGQRVTLRCSPRSGDLSVYWYQQSLDQGLQFLIQYYNGEERAKGNILERFSAQQFPDLHSELNLSSLELGDSALYFCASSVEWGDGSYNEQFFGPGTRLTVL.

This clone was counted a single time. The chain is built from TRBV6-5 and TRBJ1-1; TRBD1 is a possible D gene (6 bases). Trimming shortened V by 11 bases and J by 7 bases, and 14 bases separated the two germline ends. The CDR3 is 11 residues long. Germline V CDR1 and CDR2: MNHEY, SVGAGI. The CDR3 bases are TGTGCCTCCGGACAGATCGATGAAGCTTTCTTT. It translates to CASGQIDEAFF.

This chain links TRBV6-5 with TRBJ2-1; 7 positions agree with TRBD2. V was clipped by 6 bases and J by 7 bases; unmatched bases: 9. Germline assignment: CDR1 MNHEY and CDR2 SVGAGI. The CDR3 is 14 residues long. The CDR3 sequence is CASSPGLDFNEQFF. CDR3 sequence (DNA): TGTGCCAGCAGCCCCGGACTAGACTTTAATGAGCAGTTCTTC.

CDR3 in amino acids: CASSLVWSGSSYNEQFF. DNA for the CDR3: TGTGCCAGCAGCTTAGTCTGGAGCGGGAGTTCCTACAATGAGCAGTTCTTC. The chain links TRBV7-2 to TRBJ2-1; 8 bases map to TRBD2. The CDR3 covers 17 residues. Germline trimming cut 1 base from V and 1 base from J; bases unmatched to any gene: 6. The germline CDR1 and CDR2 sequences are SGHTA and FQGNSA.

This chain connects TRBV6-1 to TRBJ1-5, with a weak D call TRBD1 (6 bases). The CDR3 is made up of 16 amino acids. V was cut by 2 bases and J by 9 bases, with 20 bases left in between. The germline V gene encodes CDR1 MNHNS and CDR2 SASEGT. CDR3 region: CASSELWDIGSRPQHF. The CDR3 DNA follows: TGTGCCAGCAGTGAACTATGGGACATTGGCAGCAGGCCCCAGCATTTT.

The J gene is TRBJ2-7, the V gene TRBV27; maybe TRBD1 (6 bases). Trimming took off 4 bases at V and 0 bases at J, with 10 bases between the two ends. Germline loops: CDR1 MNHEY, CDR2 SMNVEV (reference sequence). This CDR3 has 14 residues. The CDR3 DNA reads TGTGCCAGCAGTTCAACAGGGCCCTCCTACGAGCAGTACTTC. Translating gives CASSSTGPSYEQYF.

This clone was seen a few times. The chain joins TRBV7-2 to TRBJ1-2; D perhaps matches TRBD1 (6 bases). Per germline, CDR1 SGHTA and CDR2 FQGNSA. The CDR3 loop spans 15 amino acids. The germline V and J ends were trimmed by 2 bases and 7 bases, with 17 bases remaining between them. The CDR3 here is CASSLPTGKSSGYTF. In DNA, the CDR3 is TGTGCCAGCAGCTTACCCACAGGGAAATCGAGTGGCTACACCTTC.

The CDR3 reads CASSPSGTPSGNTIYF. The CDR3 DNA follows: TGTGCCAGCAGTCCCTCCGGGACTCCCTCTGGAAACACCATATATTTT. The rearrangement uses TRBV9 and TRBJ1-3, with D perhaps TRBD1 (5 bases). V lost 5 bases and J 0 bases, leaving 15 bases between the germline ends. The length of the CDR3 is 16 residues. Germline values: CDR1 SGDLS, CDR2 YYNGEE.

The sample holds a few counts of this clone. The rearrangement links TRBV13 to TRBJ1-2; D not resolved. V was cut by 1 base and J by 3 bases, with 15 bases left in between. CDR1 and CDR2 (germline): PRHDT, FYEKMQ (reference sequence). The CDR3 contains 16 residues. The CDR3 loop reads CASSLDGAGIDYGYTF. The CDR3 coding sequence is TGTGCCAGCAGCTTAGACGGTGCGGGTATCGACTATGGCTACACCTTC. Full variable domain (remainder filled in from reference TRBV13 and TRBJ1-2): AAGVIQSPRHLIKEKRETATLKCYPIPRHDTVYWYQQGPGQDPQFLISFYEKMQSDKGSIPDRFSAQQFSDYHSELNMSSLELGDSALYFCASSLDGAGIDYGYTFGSGTRLTVV.

This chain joins TRBV5-1 and TRBJ2-1, with 7 bases matching TRBD1. V shed 3 bases, J shed 0 bases, and the junction held 6 bases outside the gene matches. This CDR3 has 16 amino acids. Germline loops: CDR1 SGHRS, CDR2 YFSETQ. In DNA form, the CDR3 reads TGCGCCAGCAGCTGGTCGGACAGGAGCTCCTACAATGAGCAGTTCTTC. Translated, it gives CASSWSDRSSYNEQFF.

The chain couples TRBV13 to TRBJ2-3; D might be TRBD2 (6 bases). Germline CDR1 and CDR2: PRHDT and FYEKMQ (reference sequence). The CDR3 length is 15 residues. V was clipped by 1 base and J by 6 bases, with 14 bases between them. CDR3 in amino acids: CASSLESGGGDTQYF. CDR3 DNA: TGTGCCAGCAGCTTAGAATCCGGGGGTGGCGATACGCAGTATTTT. Supplemented by reference TRBV13 and TRBJ2-3, the full variable domain reads AAGVIQSPRHLIKEKRETATLKCYPIPRHDTVYWYQQGPGQDPQFLISFYEKMQSDKGSIPDRFSAQQFSDYHSELNMSSLELGDSALYFCASSLESGGGDTQYFGPGTRLTVL.

The chain is built from TRBV27 and TRBJ2-5, with D tentatively TRBD2 (6 bases). The DNA end lines up better with TRBJ2-7; the J call may be wrong. Germline values: CDR1 MNHEY, CDR2 SMNVEV (reference sequence). The CDR3 has 13 residues. Here the CDR3 DNA reads TGTGCCAGCAGCCTACCGGGGACTTACGAGCAGTACTTC. The encoded protein is CASSLPGTYEQYF.

The chain has TRBV29-1 and TRBJ2-1; D might be TRBD2 (6 bases). Germline V gives CDR1 SQVTM, CDR2 ANQGSEA. Trimming took 7 bases from V and 7 from J, leaving 14 bases between them. The CDR3 is 12 amino acids. The CDR3 nucleotides read TGCAGCGCTCCGGGACTCCTTAATGAGCAGTTCTTC. As protein: CSAPGLLNEQFF.

The chain links TRBV4-1 to TRBJ2-2; TRBD2 aligns across 11 bases. CDR3 size: 20 residues. Germline trimming cut 0 bases from V and 7 bases from J; bases unmatched to any gene: 16. CDR1 MGHRA and CDR2 YSYEKL come from the germline V gene. The CDR3: CASSQDLGMIAGGPVGELFF. In DNA form, the CDR3 reads TGCGCCAGCAGCCAAGATCTAGGGATGATAGCGGGGGGGCCAGTCGGGGAGCTGTTTTTT.

The chain has TRBV14 and TRBJ2-6; 7 bases agree with TRBD1. Per the germline V gene, CDR1 is SGHDN and CDR2 is FVKESK. The CDR3 spans 19 residues. The V gene end was trimmed by 4 bases and the J gene end by 0 bases; junction bases not matched to a gene: 12. Here the CDR3 DNA reads TGTGCCAGCAGCCCGCTGGGACAGATGTTTCTCTCTGGGGCCAACGTCCTGACTTTC. It translates to CASSPLGQMFLSGANVLTF.

CDR3 bases: TGTGCCAGCAGCCCCCCAGGGGGAGAGACCCAGTACTTC. Translating it yields CASSPPGGETQYF. V is TRBV11-2 and J is TRBJ2-5, with 7 bases fitting TRBD1. Germline-derived CDR1 and CDR2 are SGHAT and FQNNGV. The V and J ends lost 5 bases and 4 bases, in that order; junction bases with no gene match: 4. There are 13 residues in the CDR3.

This chain connects TRBV18 to TRBJ1-2; 8 positions agree with TRBD1. CDR3 size: 14 residues. Trimming cost V 9 bases and J 4 bases; bases outside gene matches: 10. Germline V CDR1 and CDR2: KGHSH, LQKENI. The CDR3 spells CASQDAGQVYGYTF. The DNA for the CDR3 is TGTGCCAGTCAAGACGCGGGACAGGTCTATGGCTACACCTTC.

The J gene is TRBJ2-7, the V gene TRBV2, with a weak D call TRBD1 (6 bases). Germline loops: CDR1 SNHLY, CDR2 FYNNEI. The CDR3 extends over 14 amino acids. Trimming pared 6 bases from V and 2 bases from J, leaving 14 bases between. The CDR3 sequence: CASSLTGQTYEQYF. CDR3 sequence (DNA): TGTGCCAGCAGCCTGACGGGACAAACCTACGAGCAGTACTTC.

V gene TRBV9 combines with J gene TRBJ2-2; TRBD1 agrees at 8 bases. Germline V gene data show CDR1 as SGDLS and CDR2 as YYNGEE. V lost 2 bases to trimming and J lost 7 bases; unmatched junction nucleotides: 7. This CDR3 region has 15 residues. CDR3: CASSVDRAYIGELFF. The CDR3, as DNA: TGTGCCAGCAGCGTGGACAGGGCGTACATCGGGGAGCTGTTTTTT.

This chain uses TRBV27 with TRBJ1-1; tentatively, D is TRBD1 (6 bases). Germline-derived CDR1 and CDR2 are MNHEY and SMNVEV (reference sequence). The CDR3 has 13 amino acids. The ends were cut back, 6 bases at V and 5 bases at J, with 13 bases in the middle. CDR3 nucleotides: TGTGCCAGCAGCCTATCCCAGGGGACTGAAGCTTTCTTT. The encoded protein is CASSLSQGTEAFF.

This rearrangement joins TRBV2 to TRBJ2-2, with TRBD2 matching over 10 bases. V was pared by 8 bases and J by 4 bases, with 7 bases of the junction left unmatched. This CDR3 region has 15 residues. Germline V gives CDR1 SNHLY, CDR2 FYNNEI. CDR3 protein: CASLGAGGRTGELFF. The CDR3 DNA follows: TGTGCCAGCTTAGGAGCGGGGGGGCGCACCGGGGAGCTGTTTTTT.

The genes are TRBV29-1 and TRBJ1-2; D gene ambiguous. V lost 4 bases and J lost 0, with 9 bases in between. Germline lookup yields CDR1 SQVTM and CDR2 ANQGSEA. The CDR3 has 13 residues. This CDR3 reads CSVVEPPNYGYTF. In DNA, the CDR3 is TGCAGCGTTGTCGAGCCTCCTAACTATGGCTACACCTTC.

The chain couples TRBV7-2 to TRBJ1-3; 9 nucleotides agree with TRBD1. This CDR3 has 16 residues. The trim removed 3 bases at V and 3 bases at J, leaving 6 bases unmatched. Germline assignment: CDR1 SGHTA and CDR2 FQGNSA. The CDR3 DNA reads TGTGCCAGCAGCTTTTCGCGACAGGGGGGTGGAAACACCATATATTTT. This gives the protein CASSFSRQGGGNTIYF.

This clone was observed a single time. The chain is built from TRBV6-4 and TRBJ2-3; 8 positions match TRBD2. This CDR3 has 14 amino acids. V was clipped by 4 bases and J by 2 bases; unmatched bases: 2. Per germline, CDR1 MRHNA and CDR2 SNTAGT. The CDR3 nucleotides are TGTGCCAGCAGTGTTAGCGGGGCCACAGATACGCAGTATTTT. This encodes CASSVSGATDTQYF.

The chain has TRBV7-6 and TRBJ2-1; 11 bases fit TRBD2. V trimming: 1 base; J trimming: 0 bases; junction bases outside the gene matches: 5. The CDR3 extends over 18 amino acids. CDR1 and CDR2 (germline): SGHVS, FNYEAQ. Here the CDR3 DNA reads TGTGCCAGCAGCTTAGTCCTAGCGGGGGGCAGCTCCTACAATGAGCAGTTCTTC. Amino acid sequence: CASSLVLAGGSSYNEQFF.

This chain connects TRBV7-9 to TRBJ1-5, with D maybe TRBD1 (6 bases). CDR1 SEHNR and CDR2 FQNEAQ come from the germline V gene (reference sequence). V lost 4 bases to trimming and J lost 7 bases, with 11 bases between them. The CDR3 contains 13 residues. CDR3 bases: TGTGCCAGCAGCTCCGGACAGTTGCAGCCCCAGCATTTT. Translation gives CASSSGQLQPQHF.

The chain recombines TRBV4-1 with TRBJ2-7; 12 bases agree with TRBD1. Germline CDR1 is MGHRA and CDR2 is YSYEKL. This CDR3 is 15 amino acids long. V trimming: 4 bases; J trimming: 4 bases; junction bases outside the gene matches: 5. CDR3: CASSPSGQGAYEQYF. The CDR3 DNA reads as TGCGCCAGCAGCCCCTCGGGACAGGGGGCTTACGAGCAGTACTTC.